The table lists the clone carrying this TCR beta chain with a few counts. Its antigen is undetermined. In the authors' workflow: What underpinned the distant-metastasis classifier for papillary thyroid cancer was the set of CDR3 differences across clinicopathological groups. With MiXCR, TCRdb called clones anew from the PCR reads. TCRdb assigned the V and J calls; the authors' analysis was not used. The data show 20,000 or so clones, with 27% seen just once and around 5.6% held by the top ten. This record comes from a study of metastatic and nonmetastatic thyroid tumors. Background on the study: Malignant thyroid and benign thyroid patients provided blood and tumor or nodule tissue whose repertoires were compared.

Ahead of thyroid surgery, no patient had received treatment of any kind. Overall study findings and caveats: Significantly higher TCR beta diversity was reportedly seen in malignant thyroid tumors than benign nodules, in blood and tumor.

The sequence derives from a female donor with papillary thyroid cancer or a benign thyroid nodule (not recorded which). Some clones in this sample may be carry-over from other donors' samples. The specimen was blood.

CDR3 protein: CASSEEAGGTDTQYF. CDR3 in DNA: TGTGCCAGCAGTGAGGAGGCAGGGGGCACAGATACGCAGTATTTT. The chain couples TRBV6-1 to TRBJ2-3, with D possibly TRBD1 on 6 matching bases. The V end lost 3 bases, the J end lost 1 base, and 11 bases lay between the germline ends. Germline lookup yields CDR1 MNHNS and CDR2 SASEGT. This CDR3 spans 15 amino acids.